A selection of T cell receptor beta chains follows, all from one sample in a study of blood T cell repertoires in COVID-19. The data were produced by immunoSEQ multiplex PCR, yet TCRdb's version contains in-frame clones alone and is incomplete. The top ten hold 30% to 35% of the sample, which has roughly 92,000 clones, approximately 80% seen once. The sequencing sample was made of peripheral blood. The receptors derive from an elderly woman with active or convalescent COVID-19. The conserved cysteine and the conserved F or W are not part of the CDR3 here.

TRBJ2-5,TRBV9,ASSATGNQETQY
TRBJ1-2,TRBV2,ASSEAVVDYGYT
TRBJ2-1,TRBV11-2,ASSPGGTIINEQF
TRBJ2-7,TRBV4-1,ASSQGLAEAYEQY
TRBJ2-3,TRBV28,AGSGGGMPDTQY
TRBJ2-1,TRBV3-1/TRBV3-2,ASSQDSGGHNEQF
TRBJ2-6,TRBV7-6,ASSPISSGANVLT
TRBJ2-2,TRBV7-3,ASSSPTGGRAGELF
TRBJ1-6,TRBV10-3,ATRDSENSPLH
TRBJ1-3,TRBV21-1,ASDWGGRPPSSGNTIY
TRBJ2-3,TRBV6-6,ASSRYTSVDTQY
TRBJ1-2,TRBV7-2,ASSSDATNYGYT
TRBJ2-7,TRBV4-3,ASSQYLRNHGQY
TRBJ2-5,TRBV19,ASSIGLAGVETQY
TRBJ2-5,TRBV19,ASSPFIGAETQY
TRBJ1-5,TRBV19,ASRVTVNSNQPQH
TRBJ2-5,TRBV3-1/TRBV3-2,ASSQDRVGETQY
TRBJ2-7,TRBV3-1/TRBV3-2,ASSQMIAGEQY
TRBJ2-7,TRBV28,ASSLPYREGEQY
TRBJ1-5,TRBV24-1,ATSDRTSQPQH
TRBJ2-3,TRBV3-1/TRBV3-2,ASSPLSARGGADTQY
TRBJ2-5,TRBV5-6,ASTFGTGRGETQY
TRBJ2-3,TRBV6-2/TRBV6-3,ASSPRTGVTDTQY
TRBJ2-2,TRBV5-1,ASSLVVSWAGELF
TRBJ2-7,TRBV29-1,SVAPRLATIEQY
TRBJ2-1,TRBV7-3,ASSLVSNEQF
TRBJ1-4,TRBV7-9,ASSPTPGGGGEKLF
TRBJ1-1,TRBV21-1,ASSKEEEDTEAF
TRBJ1-5,TRBV20-1,SASTGFNQPQH
TRBJ2-7,TRBV5-1,ASSSGDRDLSKGH
TRBJ2-5,TRBV27,ASRRGQGAWETQY
TRBJ1-1,TRBV7-8,ASRKDTNTEAF
TRBJ1-2,TRBV3-1/TRBV3-2,ASSFRRDRVLSNYGYT
TRBJ1-1,TRBV10-3,AISEAGPAEAF
TRBJ1-6,TRBV5-1,ASSPGQESSSPLH
TRBJ2-3,TRBV11-3,ASTSGASGAVDTQY
TRBJ2-1,TRBV6-5,ASIQREGRAEQF
TRBJ1-6,TRBV6-4,ASSESGTSFSPLH
TRBJ1-1,TRBV3-1/TRBV3-2,ASNQGPETTEAF
TRBJ2-1,TRBV9,ASSYSGGATEQF
TRBJ2-5,TRBV29-1,SVSNYGTSGTQY
TRBJ1-6,TRBV28,ASSPDRGFTALH
TRBJ2-5,TRBV15,ATSRDLQAGGETQY
TRBJ1-5,TRBV28,ASSLYSLSNQPQH